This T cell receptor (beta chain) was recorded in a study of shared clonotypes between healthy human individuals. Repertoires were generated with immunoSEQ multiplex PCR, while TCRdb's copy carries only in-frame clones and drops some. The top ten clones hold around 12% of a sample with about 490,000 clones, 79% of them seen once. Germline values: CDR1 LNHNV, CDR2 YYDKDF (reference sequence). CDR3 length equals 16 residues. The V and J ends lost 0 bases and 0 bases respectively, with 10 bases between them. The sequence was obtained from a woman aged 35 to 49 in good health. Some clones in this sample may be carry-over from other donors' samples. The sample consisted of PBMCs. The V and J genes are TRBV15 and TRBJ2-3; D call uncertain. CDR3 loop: CATSRDSQTSTDTQYF. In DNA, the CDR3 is TGTGCCACCAGCAGAGATAGCCAGACTAGCACAGATACGCAGTATTTT.